Following are 9 T cell receptor beta chains from one sample sequenced in a study of blood T cell repertoires in COVID-19. Produced via immunoSEQ multiplex PCR; TCRdb's table is partial and in-frame only. Altogether 250,000 to 300,000 clones are present, 88% being singletons, with the ten largest covering around 2%. Sequenced sample: PBMCs or T cells enriched from blood (not recorded which). Receptors were obtained from a woman aged 55-69 years in a cohort exposed to, infected with or recovered from COVID-19 (not recorded which).

The chain joins TRBV27 to TRBJ2-5; perhaps TRBD2 as D (6 bases). CDR3 length equals 18 residues. Germline V lookup: CDR1 MNHEY, CDR2 SMNVEV (reference sequence). Trimming took 7 bases from V and 0 from J, leaving 24 bases between them. The CDR3, as DNA: TGTGCCAGCATGGAGGCCTGGGGGGAAGGCCTGTACCAAGAGACCCAGTACTTC. As protein: CASMEAWGEGLYQETQYF.

The chain links TRBV5-8 to TRBJ1-5, with D hard to call. There are 15 residues in the CDR3. Between the trimmed V and J ends, which lost 0 bases and 10 bases, there was a span of 17 bases. Germline values: CDR1 SGHTS, CDR2 YDEGEE. The CDR3 spells CASSLEARSGSPQHF. The CDR3 DNA follows: TGTGCCAGCAGCTTGGAGGCGCGTTCGGGGAGTCCCCAGCATTTT.

The chain couples TRBV11-2 to TRBJ1-4; D is possibly TRBD1 (6 bases). The CDR3 sequence is 15 residues long. Germline CDR1 SGHAT, CDR2 FQNNGV. The V gene lost 5 bases and the J gene lost 4 bases, with 14 bases spanning the gap. The CDR3: CASSPWDTDNEKLFF. In DNA, the CDR3 is TGTGCCAGCAGCCCGTGGGACACGGATAATGAAAAACTGTTTTTT.

The chain couples TRBV14 to TRBJ2-7; 9 bases are shared with TRBD2. The germline V gene has CDR1 SGHDN and CDR2 FVKESK. V lost 1 base to trimming and J lost 4 bases; unmatched junction nucleotides: 5. The CDR3 spans 15 residues. This chain's CDR3 is CASSQGRLAVYEQYF. DNA for the CDR3: TGTGCCAGCAGCCAAGGTCGACTAGCGGTTTACGAGCAGTACTTC.

V is TRBV7-2 and J is TRBJ2-3; TRBD1 agrees at 9 bases. This CDR3 is 14 amino acids long. Germline CDR1 reads SGHTA; CDR2 reads FQGNSA. With 6 bases clipped from V and 1 base from J, the junction kept 2 bases outside the gene matches. The DNA for the CDR3 is TGTGCCAGCAGATACAGGGGGCGCACAGATACGCAGTATTTT. Translated: CASRYRGRTDTQYF.

This clone appeared a single time. The chain combines TRBV27 with TRBJ2-1; 8 bases fit TRBD2. This CDR3 is built from 16 residues. V was clipped by 6 bases and J by 4 bases; unmatched bases: 11. Per the germline V gene, CDR1 is MNHEY and CDR2 is SMNVEV (reference sequence). The CDR3 spells CASRRPGLGSYNEQFF. The CDR3 DNA follows: TGTGCCAGCAGGCGGCCGGGACTAGGGTCATACAATGAGCAGTTCTTC.

The J gene is TRBJ2-2, the V gene TRBV7-3; weak D call: TRBD2 (5 bases). This CDR3 comprises 13 residues. Germline CDR1 reads SGHTA; CDR2 reads FQGTGA. V was shortened by 5 bases and J by 7 bases, with 11 bases between the two germline ends. The CDR3 sequence is CASSREGSGELFF. Here the CDR3 DNA reads TGTGCCAGCAGCCGCGAAGGGAGCGGGGAGCTGTTTTTT.

The genes are TRBV24-1 and TRBJ2-3, with D possibly TRBD1 on 5 matching bases. This CDR3 spans 14 amino acids. V was pared by 3 bases and J by 2 bases, with 8 bases between. Looked up from germline, CDR1 is KGHDR and CDR2 is SFDVKD. The chain's CDR3 is CATSDLDNTDTQYF. CDR3 nucleotides: TGTGCCACCAGTGATCTGGACAACACAGATACGCAGTATTTT.

This clone has only a few counts. This chain joins TRBV29-1 and TRBJ2-7; 9 bases line up with TRBD2. This CDR3 contains 15 residues. Per germline, CDR1 SQVTM and CDR2 ANQGSEA. J lost 0 bases, V lost 6 bases, and 9 bases had no gene match. The chain's CDR3 is CSVPKGSGSSYEQYF. CDR3 DNA sequence: TGCAGCGTCCCCAAGGGTAGCGGGAGCTCCTACGAGCAGTACTTC.